Below are 20 T cell receptor beta chains sequenced from a single sample in a study of T-cell memory formation after mild COVID-19. From the 5' RACE reads, TCRdb called clonotypes with MiXCR, one entry per CDR3 protein. The profile covers over 55,000 distinct CDR3 sequences, with 9.5% to 15% appearing a single time and around a quarter taken by the ten largest. The sample was PBMCs or a T cell subset sorted from them (not recorded which). These receptors were taken from a man aged 18-30 years who had mild COVID-19 (a few samples of this study predate the infection). Cell type and time point are not known.

V is TRBV7-3 and J is TRBJ2-7; 10 bases line up with TRBD1. CDR3 length: 14 amino acids. V was clipped by 5 bases and J by 3 bases; unmatched bases: 4. Germline loops: CDR1 SGHTA, CDR2 FQGTGA. The CDR3 here is CASSHRTGGYEQYV. The CDR3 region has the DNA TGTGCCAGCAGCCATCGGACAGGGGGCTACGAGCAGTACGTC.

This clonotype was counted at least ten times. CDR3 sequence: CSARDSLVEKLFF. The CDR3 DNA follows: TGCAGTGCTAGGGACAGTTTGGTTGAAAAACTGTTTTTT. The rearrangement links TRBV20-1 to TRBJ1-4, with D possibly being TRBD1 (6 bases). CDR3 length: 13 residues. V lost 3 bases to trimming and J lost 7 bases, with 12 bases between them. Germline assignment: CDR1 DFQATT and CDR2 SNEGSKA (reference sequence).

This clonotype was seen ten or more times. The chain recombines TRBV5-1 with TRBJ1-2; no reliable D call. This CDR3 contains 14 residues. CDR1 is SGHRS, CDR2 YFSETQ, per germline. Trimming removed 1 base at V and 7 bases at J, with 14 bases between. CDR3 nucleotide sequence: TGCGCCAGCAGCTTGAGTCAGGCGGGCGGTGGCTACACCTTC. This translates into CASSLSQAGGGYTF.

This clonotype was seen ten or more times. The rearrangement links TRBV7-9 to TRBJ2-3; D not resolved. The germline gives CDR1 SEHNR, CDR2 FQNEAQ (reference sequence). CDR3 length: 15 amino acids. The V end lost 4 bases, the J end lost 4 bases, and 15 bases lay between the germline ends. CDR3 sequence reads: CASSWGRRVSDTQYF. The CDR3 DNA sequence: TGTGCCAGCAGCTGGGGTAGGCGCGTGTCAGATACGCAGTATTTT.

This clonotype was seen ten or more times. The rearrangement joins TRBV5-1 to TRBJ2-3; D not certain. The CDR3 spans 14 residues. The V and J ends lost 3 bases and 4 bases respectively, with 12 bases between them. Germline CDR1 reads SGHRS; CDR2 reads YFSETQ. CDR3 coding DNA: TGCGCCAGCAGCTCTAGTTTCGTGGCAGATACGCAGTATTTT. Its protein product is CASSSSFVADTQYF.

The J gene is TRBJ1-4, the V gene TRBV4-2, with D maybe TRBD1 (5 bases). The CDR3 loop spans 16 amino acids. Germline lookup yields CDR1 LGHNA and CDR2 YNFKEQ. Trimming cost V 1 base and J 0 bases, with 9 bases left between them. This CDR3 is CASSQVQGATNEKLFF. The CDR3, as DNA: TGTGCCAGCAGCCAAGTCCAGGGTGCAACTAATGAAAAACTGTTTTTT.

CDR3 sequence (DNA): TGCGCCAGCAGACCGGGACAGGGATGGGGGGCTTTCTTT. It translates to CASRPGQGWGAFF. This rearrangement joins TRBV5-1 to TRBJ1-1; TRBD1 agrees at 9 bases. The trim removed 5 bases at V and 11 bases at J, leaving 10 bases unmatched. CDR1 and CDR2 from the germline V gene are SGHRS and YFSETQ. This CDR3 spans 13 amino acids.

In its sample, this clonotype was seen many times. The gene calls are TRBV5-1 and TRBJ2-1, with TRBD2 matching over 12 bases. The CDR3 is made up of 14 amino acids. Germline CDR1 is SGHRS and CDR2 is YFSETQ. V lost 4 bases, J lost 8 bases, and 4 bases stayed unmatched. The CDR3 reads CASSLRLAGDEQFF. Here the CDR3 DNA reads TGCGCCAGCAGCCTGAGACTAGCGGGGGATGAGCAGTTCTTC.

J is TRBJ1-1 and V is TRBV7-3; TRBD1 might be the D (5 bases). The V and J ends lost 5 bases and 5 bases respectively, with 15 bases between them. The CDR3 is 14 residues long. The V gene's germline CDR1 is SGHTA and CDR2 FQGTGA. The CDR3 DNA is TGTGCCAGCAGCACCCAGGGCGGTGGGACTGAAGCTTTCTTT. Protein product: CASSTQGGGTEAFF.

The chain is built from TRBV29-1 and TRBJ2-7, with D unresolved. Germline V lookup: CDR1 SQVTM, CDR2 ANQGSEA. The CDR3 covers 12 residues. V lost 6 bases and J lost 3, with 12 bases in between. The CDR3 loop reads CSVGMWGYEQYF. The CDR3 coding sequence is TGCAGCGTGGGTATGTGGGGCTACGAGCAGTACTTC.

This clonotype was counted only a few times. The CDR3, as DNA: TGTGCCATTTCCCTTGGGGGGCCTGGCTACACCTTC. This gives the protein CAISLGGPGYTF. The rearrangement uses TRBV7-2 and TRBJ1-2; perhaps TRBD1 as D (6 bases). The CDR3 sequence is 12 residues long. With 10 bases removed from V and 7 bases from J, the gap between germline ends came to 16 bases. Per the germline V gene, CDR1 is SGHTA and CDR2 is FQGNSA.

In its sample, this clonotype was seen a few times. CDR3 coding DNA: TGTGCCAGCAGTAGCGGGGGGGGTATGTTTGTAAATGAGCAGTTCTTC. Its translation: CASSSGGGMFVNEQFF. V gene TRBV6-5 combines with J gene TRBJ2-1, with 10 bases matching TRBD2. V trimming: 5 bases; J trimming: 7 bases; junction bases outside the gene matches: 11. In germline, CDR1 is MNHEY, CDR2 SVGAGI. The CDR3 has 16 amino acids.

The chain carries TRBV18 and TRBJ1-1; possibly TRBD1 for D (5 bases). V was shortened by 3 bases and J by 1 base, with 15 bases between the two germline ends. CDR3 length: 16 residues. CDR1 is KGHSH and CDR2 is LQKENI in the germline V gene. CDR3 residues: CASSPIFRASNTEAFF. CDR3 nucleotides: TGTGCCAGCTCACCCATATTCAGGGCGTCGAACACTGAAGCTTTCTTT.

The table lists this clonotype with a few counts. This chain uses TRBV15 with TRBJ1-5, with a weak D call TRBD1 (6 bases). Between the trimmed V and J ends, which lost 0 bases and 4 bases, there was a span of 10 bases. CDR1 and CDR2 from the germline V gene are LNHNV and YYDKDF (reference sequence). CDR3 length: 15 amino acids. CDR3 residues: CATSRDSGDNQPQHF. CDR3 DNA sequence: TGTGCCACCAGCAGAGATTCAGGGGATAATCAGCCCCAGCATTTT. Combining the CDR3 with reference TRBV15 and TRBJ1-5 gives the whole variable domain DAMVIQNPRYQVTQFGKPVTLSCSQTLNHNVMYWYQQKSSQAPKLLFHYYDKDFNNEADTPDNFQSRRPNTSFCFLDIRSPGLGDTAMYLCATSRDSGDNQPQHFGDGTRLSIL.

The rearrangement uses TRBV6-5 and TRBJ2-7; D assignment may be TRBD1 or TRBD2 (6 bases each). CDR1 MNHEY and CDR2 SVGAGI come from the germline V gene. V was shortened by 6 bases and J by 6 bases, with 24 bases between the two germline ends. The CDR3 extends over 16 amino acids. Written as DNA, the CDR3 is TGTGCCAGCAGACCAACCAGACCGGGGGCCGGGGGCGAGCAGTACTTC. Its translation is CASRPTRPGAGGEQYF.

At least ten counts were recorded for this clonotype. The gene calls are TRBV12-3 or TRBV12-4 and TRBJ2-7, with a weak D call TRBD2 (6 bases). This CDR3 spans 13 amino acids. The V gene lost 7 bases and the J gene lost 0 bases, with 10 bases spanning the gap. DNA for the CDR3: TGTGCCAGCACCTGGGGGGACTCCTACGAGCAGTACTTC. Translation gives CASTWGDSYEQYF.

This clonotype was observed a single time. The chain recombines TRBV20-1 with TRBJ1-2; D perhaps matches TRBD1 (5 bases). The CDR3 length is 15 residues. V was trimmed by 3 bases and J by 4 bases, leaving 18 bases between them. Germline CDR1 reads DFQATT; CDR2 reads SNEGSKA (reference sequence). CDR3 nucleotide sequence: TGCAGTGCTAGTGCCACAGGACGAGGGCGCTATGGCTACACCTTC. Encoded protein: CSASATGRGRYGYTF.

This clonotype was observed a handful of times. The chain combines TRBV9 with TRBJ2-7; D perhaps matches TRBD1 (5 bases). Germline values: CDR1 SGDLS, CDR2 YYNGEE. This CDR3 has 15 amino acids. V shed 3 bases and J shed 4 bases, with 17 bases lying between them. The CDR3 reads CASSAHTGPPYEQYF. In DNA, the CDR3 is TGTGCCAGCAGCGCCCATACAGGTCCTCCGTACGAGCAGTACTTC.

The V call is TRBV6-2 or TRBV6-3, the J call TRBJ2-7; D unclear. Looked up from germline, CDR1 is MNHEY and CDR2 is SVGEGT. V was clipped by 4 bases and J by 0 bases, with 7 bases between them. The CDR3 sequence is 13 residues long. The DNA of the CDR3 is TGTGCCAGCAGTTTCTACGTCTCCTACGAGCAGTACTTC. This codes for CASSFYVSYEQYF.

This clonotype was detected only a few times. The CDR3 bases are TGTGCCAGCAGCGTAGGACTAGCGGGGGGGCCTGCTGAGCAGTTCTTC. This translates into CASSVGLAGGPAEQFF. The rearrangement joins TRBV9 to TRBJ2-1; 14 bases agree with TRBD2. This CDR3 region has 16 residues. The V gene's germline CDR1 is SGDLS and CDR2 YYNGEE. With V trimmed by 0 bases and J by 9 bases, 5 bases remained unmatched.